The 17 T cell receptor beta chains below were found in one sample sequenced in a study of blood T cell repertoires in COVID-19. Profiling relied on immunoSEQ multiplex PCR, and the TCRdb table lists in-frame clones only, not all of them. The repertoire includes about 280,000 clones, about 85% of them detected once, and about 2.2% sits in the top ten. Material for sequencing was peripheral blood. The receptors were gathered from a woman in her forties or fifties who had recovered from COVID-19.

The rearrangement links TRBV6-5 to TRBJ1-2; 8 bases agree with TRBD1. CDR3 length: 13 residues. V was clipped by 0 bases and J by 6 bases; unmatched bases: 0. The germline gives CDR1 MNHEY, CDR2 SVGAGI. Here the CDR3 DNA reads TGTGCCAGCAGTTACTCCAGGGGGCATGGCTACACCTTC. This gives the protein CASSYSRGHGYTF.

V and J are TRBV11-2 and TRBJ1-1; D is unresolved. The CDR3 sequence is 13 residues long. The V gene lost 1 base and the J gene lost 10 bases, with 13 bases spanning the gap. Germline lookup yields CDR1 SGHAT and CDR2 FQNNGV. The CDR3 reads CASSLVLPGGAFF. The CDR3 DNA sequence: TGTGCCAGCAGCTTAGTACTCCCCGGAGGAGCTTTCTTT.

Written as DNA, the CDR3 is TGCGCCAGCAGCTTCCTAGGGGCGTCAGGAGAGACCCAGTACTTC. It translates to CASSFLGASGETQYF. This chain joins TRBV5-1 and TRBJ2-5; a weak D match, TRBD1 (5 bases). V dropped 2 bases and J dropped 4 bases, with 15 bases sitting between them. This CDR3 region has 15 residues. The germline V gene has CDR1 SGHRS and CDR2 YFSETQ.

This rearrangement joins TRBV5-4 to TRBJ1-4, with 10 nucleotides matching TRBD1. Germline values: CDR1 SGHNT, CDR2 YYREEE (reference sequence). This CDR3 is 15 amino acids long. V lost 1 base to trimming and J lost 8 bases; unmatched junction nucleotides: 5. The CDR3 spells CASSLRTGGLEKLFF. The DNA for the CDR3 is TGTGCCAGCAGCTTGAGGACAGGGGGACTGGAAAAACTGTTTTTT. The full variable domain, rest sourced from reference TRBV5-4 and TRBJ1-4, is ETGVTQSPTHLIKTRGQQVTLRCSSQSGHNTVSWYQQALGQGPQFIFQYYREEENGRGNFPPRFSGLQFPNYSSELNVNALELDDSALYLCASSLRTGGLEKLFFGSGTQLSVL.

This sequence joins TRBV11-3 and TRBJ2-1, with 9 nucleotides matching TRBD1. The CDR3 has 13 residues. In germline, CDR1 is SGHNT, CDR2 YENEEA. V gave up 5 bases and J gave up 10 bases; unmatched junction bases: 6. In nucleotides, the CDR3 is TGTGCCAGCAGCCTTACAGGGGGCCGCGAGCAGTTCTTC. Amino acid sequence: CASSLTGGREQFF.

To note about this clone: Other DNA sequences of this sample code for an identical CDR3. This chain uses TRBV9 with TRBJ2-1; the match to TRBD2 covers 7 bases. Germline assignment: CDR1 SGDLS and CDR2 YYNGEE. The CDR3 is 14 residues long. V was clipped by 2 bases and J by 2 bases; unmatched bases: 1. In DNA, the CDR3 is TGTGCCAGCAGCGTGGGGGGGACCTACAATGAGCAGTTCTTC. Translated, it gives CASSVGGTYNEQFF.

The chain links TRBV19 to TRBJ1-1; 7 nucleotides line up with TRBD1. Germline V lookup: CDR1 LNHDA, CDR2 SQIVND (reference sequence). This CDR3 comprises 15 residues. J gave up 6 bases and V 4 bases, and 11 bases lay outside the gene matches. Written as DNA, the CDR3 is TGTGCCAGTAGTACCCTCGGACAGGTCGGCGCTGAAGCTTTCTTT. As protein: CASSTLGQVGAEAFF.

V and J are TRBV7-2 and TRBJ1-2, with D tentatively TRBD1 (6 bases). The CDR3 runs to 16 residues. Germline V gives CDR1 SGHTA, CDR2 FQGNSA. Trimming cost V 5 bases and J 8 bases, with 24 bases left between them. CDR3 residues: CASSPGGGARVRGYTF. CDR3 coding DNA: TGTGCCAGCAGCCCAGGAGGGGGGGCCAGGGTAAGAGGCTACACCTTC.

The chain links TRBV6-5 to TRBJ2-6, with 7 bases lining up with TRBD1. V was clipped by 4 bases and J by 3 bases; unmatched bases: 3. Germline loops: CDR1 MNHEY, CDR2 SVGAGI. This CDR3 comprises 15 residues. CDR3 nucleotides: TGTGCCAGCAGTTTAACAGGGGTTGGGGCCAACGTCCTGACTTTC. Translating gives CASSLTGVGANVLTF.

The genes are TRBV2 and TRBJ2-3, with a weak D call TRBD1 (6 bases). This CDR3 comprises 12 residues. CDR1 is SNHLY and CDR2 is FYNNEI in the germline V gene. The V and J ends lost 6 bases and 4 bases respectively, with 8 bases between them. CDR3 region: CASRTGPDTQYF. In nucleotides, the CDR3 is TGTGCCAGCAGAACAGGGCCAGATACGCAGTATTTT.

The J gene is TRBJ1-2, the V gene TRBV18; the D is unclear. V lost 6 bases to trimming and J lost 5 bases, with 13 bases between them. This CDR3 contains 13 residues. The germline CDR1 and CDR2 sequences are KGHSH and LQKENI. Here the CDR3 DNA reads TGTGCCAGCTCGGGTGGACGGGAGTATGGCTACACCTTC. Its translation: CASSGGREYGYTF.

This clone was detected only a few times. CDR3 amino acids: CASSEGRWTRNEQFF. The CDR3 DNA sequence: TGTGCCAGCTCAGAAGGCCGGTGGACTAGAAATGAGCAGTTCTTC. This chain uses TRBV27 with TRBJ2-1, with 7 bases matching TRBD2. The germline V gene has CDR1 MNHEY and CDR2 SMNVEV (reference sequence). V trimming: 8 bases; J trimming: 7 bases; junction bases outside the gene matches: 14. The CDR3 has 15 residues.

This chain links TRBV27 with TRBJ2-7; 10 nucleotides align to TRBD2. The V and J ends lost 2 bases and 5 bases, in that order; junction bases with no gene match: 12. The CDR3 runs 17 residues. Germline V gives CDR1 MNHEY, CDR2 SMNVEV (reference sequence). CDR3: CASSLDFLAGVRNEQYF. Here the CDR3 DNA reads TGTGCCAGCAGTTTAGATTTTCTAGCGGGAGTCCGGAACGAGCAGTACTTC.

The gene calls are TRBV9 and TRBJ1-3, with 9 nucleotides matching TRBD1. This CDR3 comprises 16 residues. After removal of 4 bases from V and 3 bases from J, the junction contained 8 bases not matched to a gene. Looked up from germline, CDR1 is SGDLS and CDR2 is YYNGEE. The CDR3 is CASSSTNRGLGNTIYF. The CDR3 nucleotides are TGTGCCAGCAGCTCCACGAACAGGGGGCTTGGAAACACCATATATTTT.

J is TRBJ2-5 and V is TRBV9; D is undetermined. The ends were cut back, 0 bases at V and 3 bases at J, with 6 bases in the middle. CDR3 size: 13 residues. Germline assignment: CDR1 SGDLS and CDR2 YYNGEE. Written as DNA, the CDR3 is TGTGCCAGCAGCGTAGGAGTTGAAGAGACCCAGTACTTC. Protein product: CASSVGVEETQYF.

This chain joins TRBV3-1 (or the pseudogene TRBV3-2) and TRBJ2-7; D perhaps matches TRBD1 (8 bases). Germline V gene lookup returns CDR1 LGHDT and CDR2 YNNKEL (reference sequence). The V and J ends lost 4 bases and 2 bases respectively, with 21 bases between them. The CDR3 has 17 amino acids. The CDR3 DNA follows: TGTGCCAGCAGCCCCCGCGGGAGTCGGACAGGGACCTACGAGCAGTACTTC. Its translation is CASSPRGSRTGTYEQYF.

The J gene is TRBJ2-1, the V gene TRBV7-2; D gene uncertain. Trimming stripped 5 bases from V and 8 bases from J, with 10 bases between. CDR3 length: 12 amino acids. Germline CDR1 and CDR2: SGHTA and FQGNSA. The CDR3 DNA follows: TGTGCCAGCAGCCTAGACTTTGATGAGCAGTTCTTC. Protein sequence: CASSLDFDEQFF.